A selection of T cell receptor beta chains follows, all from one sample in a study of Ad26.COV2.S vaccination and SARS-CoV-2 variants. Produced via immunoSEQ multiplex PCR; TCRdb's table is partial and in-frame only. Here the sample spans 450,000 to 550,000 clones, roughly nine tenths being singletons. The sequencing used peripheral blood, collected in a trial of Ad26.COV2.S vaccine versus placebo. The receptor set was obtained from a person between 18 and 60 years old who received the Ad26.COV2.S COVID-19 vaccine or a placebo. The CDR3 runs from the conserved cysteine through the conserved F or W. A D gene is named only where the DNA matches it firmly. Size is stated for part of the rows, as once, few or many counts, or as a class when the clone is expanded.

TRBJ1-1	.	TRBV7-2	.	CASSHPREGDTEAFF	TGTGCCAGCAGCCACCCTCGGGAGGGCGATACTGAAGCTTTCTTT
TRBJ1-1	.	TRBV19	.	CASSIELRGYTEAFF	TGTGCCAGTAGTATAGAACTGCGGGGGTACACTGAAGCTTTCTTT
TRBJ2-3	.	TRBV9	once	CASSPGQSSFTDTQYF	TGTGCCAGCAGCCCCGGACAGTCCTCGTTCACAGATACGCAGTATTTT
TRBJ1-2	.	TRBV12-3/TRBV12-4	once	CASSGTIDYGYTF	TGTGCCAGCAGTGGGACTATAGACTATGGCTACACCTTC
TRBJ1-5	.	TRBV30	.	CAWSTDTPNQPQHF	TGTGCCTGGAGTACGGATACACCTAATCAGCCCCAGCATTTT
TRBJ2-7	TRBD1	TRBV6-5	once	CASRDRDGYSYEQYF	TGTGCCAGCAGAGACAGGGATGGGTACTCCTACGAGCAGTACTTC
TRBJ2-3	.	TRBV2	.	CASSLDTQYF	TGTGCCAGCAGTTTAGATACGCAGTATTTT
TRBJ2-4	.	TRBV2	.	CASSEWAVESGDKAKNIQYF	TGTGCCAGCAGTGAGTGGGCAGTCGAGAGTGGTGACAAGGCCAAAAACATTCAGTACTTC
TRBJ1-1	.	TRBV7-3	.	CASSPRGVGTEAFF	TGTGCCAGCAGCCCCAGGGGAGTGGGGACTGAAGCTTTCTTT
TRBJ2-7	TRBD2	TRBV7-9	.	CASSPTKRGWGVSYEQYF	TGTGCCAGCAGCCCCACCAAGCGGGGGTGGGGGGTCTCCTACGAGCAGTACTTC